Shown below are 27 T cell receptor beta chains from a single sample sequenced in a study of T cells after posttransplantation cyclophosphamide. Only in-frame clones appear in the TCRdb table, and some are missing; sequencing was by immunoSEQ multiplex PCR. The sample includes 2,500 to 4,000 clones, about 85% of them seen just once. Cyclophosphamide on days +3 and +4 followed busulfan-fludarabine conditioning and a marrow graft. Sequencing used PBMCs, obtained less than 200 days after allogeneic stem cell transplant with posttransplant cyclophosphamide. The receptors derive from a male patient over 55 who received an allogeneic stem cell transplant from a related donor and was CMV-positive. Some T cells may be provided by the graft donor.

The genes are TRBV18 and TRBJ2-7, with TRBD1 matching over 11 bases. Germline trimming cut 8 bases from V and 1 base from J; bases unmatched to any gene: 16. The CDR3 has 18 amino acids. Germline V gene data show CDR1 as KGHSH and CDR2 as LQKENI. The chain's CDR3 is CASPLGTGGSIRSYEQYV. In DNA form, the CDR3 reads TGTGCCAGCCCCCTGGGGACAGGGGGTAGTATTCGGTCCTACGAGCAGTACGTC.

The rearrangement links TRBV29-1 to TRBJ2-3, with 10 bases lining up with TRBD1. The CDR3 length is 13 residues. V trimming: 6 bases; J trimming: 1 base; junction bases outside the gene matches: 1. Germline CDR1 SQVTM, CDR2 ANQGSEA. The DNA of the CDR3 is TGCAGCGTGGGGACAGGGGGCACAGATACGCAGTATTTT. It is translated as CSVGTGGTDTQYF.

V usage is TRBV5-1 and J usage is TRBJ2-7, with 9 bases fitting TRBD1. Germline V lookup: CDR1 SGHRS, CDR2 YFSETQ. With V trimmed by 5 bases and J by 2 bases, 5 bases remained unmatched. This CDR3 spans 14 amino acids. The CDR3 DNA reads TGCGCCAGCAGAACCCGGACAGGGGCCTACGAGCAGTACTTC. Translating it yields CASRTRTGAYEQYF.

V usage is TRBV5-4 and J usage is TRBJ2-5, with 8 bases lining up with TRBD2. V was pared by 0 bases and J by 7 bases, with 2 bases of the junction left unmatched. Germline assignment: CDR1 SGHNT and CDR2 YYREEE (reference sequence). This CDR3 is built from 13 residues. The CDR3 DNA is TGTGCCAGCAGCTTGGAAAGCGGGGGGACCCAGTACTTC. Translated: CASSLESGGTQYF.

This clone has just a few counts. The chain is built from TRBV9 and TRBJ1-2; D uncertain. CDR3 length equals 14 residues. From germline, CDR1 is SGDLS and CDR2 YYNGEE. V shed 4 bases and J shed 9 bases, with 19 bases lying between them. CDR3 region: CASSPRGRDGSYTF. The CDR3 coding sequence is TGTGCCAGCAGCCCTAGAGGGAGGGATGGGAGCTACACCTTC.

The rearrangement links TRBV7-2 to TRBJ1-2; 9 bases are a match to TRBD1. The CDR3 is 16 amino acids. The trim removed 3 bases at V and 2 bases at J, leaving 7 bases unmatched. The germline V gene encodes CDR1 SGHTA and CDR2 FQGNSA. CDR3 residues: CASSLAGQGRNYGYTF. CDR3 nucleotides: TGTGCCAGCAGCTTGGCGGGACAGGGACGGAACTATGGCTACACCTTC.

This clone was seen more than once but under ten times. The rearrangement links TRBV6-5 to TRBJ2-7; D possibly corresponds to TRBD2 (5 bases). CDR1 and CDR2 (germline): MNHEY, SVGAGI. There are 13 residues in the CDR3. The V and J ends lost 2 bases and 3 bases respectively, with 8 bases between them. CDR3 amino acids: CASSYRRGYEQYF. The DNA for the CDR3 is TGTGCCAGCAGTTACAGACGGGGCTACGAGCAGTACTTC.

The CDR3 here is CASSYGVGGGQPQHF. DNA of the CDR3: TGTGCCAGTAGTTACGGGGTCGGGGGGGGTCAGCCCCAGCATTTT. The chain has TRBV19 and TRBJ1-5, with a tentative D call TRBD1 (5 bases). V lost 5 bases and J lost 6, with 17 bases in between. The germline gives CDR1 LNHDA, CDR2 SQIVND (reference sequence). This CDR3 has 15 amino acids.

This chain connects TRBV11-2 to TRBJ1-1, with 7 positions matching TRBD1. This CDR3 has 12 residues. V gave up 2 bases and J gave up 11 bases; unmatched junction bases: 5. The germline gives CDR1 SGHAT, CDR2 FQNNGV. CDR3 loop: CASSLLGTVAFF. CDR3 DNA sequence: TGTGCCAGCAGCTTATTGGGGACAGTGGCTTTCTTT.

V is TRBV19 and J is TRBJ2-3, with TRBD2 matching over 8 bases. Germline CDR1 is LNHDA and CDR2 is SQIVND (reference sequence). The length of the CDR3 is 16 residues. V lost 5 bases, J lost 8 bases, and 15 bases stayed unmatched. CDR3 in amino acids: CASSVGGDTGRVTQYF. In nucleotides, the CDR3 is TGTGCCAGTAGTGTCGGGGGGGACACTGGAAGAGTTACGCAGTATTTT.

The V gene is TRBV19, the J gene TRBJ2-1, with TRBD2 matching over 10 bases. CDR3 length: 16 residues. Germline V lookup: CDR1 LNHDA, CDR2 SQIVND (reference sequence). Trimming took 10 bases from V and 7 from J; bases not matched to a gene: 16. CDR3 in DNA: TGTGCCACCAAGCGGGAGGGCCCAGTATCGTCAAATGAGCAGTTCTTC. Translation gives CATKREGPVSSNEQFF.

J is TRBJ2-5 and V is TRBV27; 7 nucleotides line up with TRBD1. Losses at the gene ends were 5 bases for V and 7 bases for J; bases not matched to a gene: 13. The CDR3 runs to 15 residues. In germline, CDR1 is MNHEY, CDR2 SMNVEV (reference sequence). CDR3 bases: TGTGCCAGCAGTCCCGGGACAGCTATCCTGGGGACCCAGTACTTC. Translated, it gives CASSPGTAILGTQYF.

The rearrangement links TRBV9 to TRBJ2-5; D is perhaps TRBD2 (6 bases). Trimming cost V 10 bases and J 6 bases, with 19 bases left between them. From germline, CDR1 is SGDLS and CDR2 YYNGEE. The CDR3 loop spans 13 amino acids. CDR3 protein: CASSKPSDQTQYF. CDR3 nucleotide sequence: TGTGCCTCCTCGAAGCCTAGCGATCAGACCCAGTACTTC.

This chain joins TRBV6-5 and TRBJ1-5; D is possibly TRBD1 (5 bases). Trimming took off 6 bases at V and 1 base at J, with 10 bases between the two ends. The germline V gene has CDR1 MNHEY and CDR2 SVGAGI. The CDR3 has 14 amino acids. The CDR3 here is CASRIGGSNQPQHF. CDR3 sequence (DNA): TGTGCCAGCAGGATTGGGGGGAGCAATCAGCCCCAGCATTTT.

The gene calls are TRBV27 and TRBJ2-3; D may be TRBD1 (5 bases). Germline V lookup: CDR1 MNHEY, CDR2 SMNVEV (reference sequence). The CDR3 sequence is 15 residues long. V was trimmed by 0 bases and J by 4 bases, leaving 11 bases between them. CDR3 sequence reads: CASSLSLTVSDTQYF. In DNA form, the CDR3 reads TGTGCCAGCAGTTTATCCCTGACAGTATCAGATACGCAGTATTTT.

V is TRBV5-1 and J is TRBJ2-1, with 8 bases matching TRBD2. The junction had 0 bases not matched to a gene; V was cut back by 3 bases and J by 7 bases. Germline loops: CDR1 SGHRS, CDR2 YFSETQ. This CDR3 contains 12 residues. The CDR3 region is CASSSGGNEQFF. The CDR3 coding sequence is TGCGCCAGCAGCTCGGGGGGGAATGAGCAGTTCTTC.

V and J are TRBV30 and TRBJ1-1, with TRBD1 matching over 8 bases. Trimming at V came to 5 bases and at J to 7 bases, leaving 3 bases not matched to a gene. Per the germline V gene, CDR1 is GTSNPN and CDR2 is SVGIG (reference sequence). There are 11 residues in the CDR3. The CDR3 nucleotides read TGTGCCTGGGACAGGGGAAATGAAGCTTTCTTT. Translated: CAWDRGNEAFF.

This chain links TRBV7-9 with TRBJ2-3; 7 positions agree with TRBD1. Germline V lookup: CDR1 SEHNR, CDR2 FQNEAQ (reference sequence). After removal of 5 bases from V and 5 bases from J, the junction contained 7 bases not matched to a gene. This CDR3 is built from 14 residues. CDR3 DNA: TGTGCCAGCAGCATCGCTACAGGGGTAGATACGCAGTATTTT. Translation gives CASSIATGVDTQYF.

This clone occurred once. The gene calls are TRBV5-5 and TRBJ1-2; the D is unclear. V was shortened by 4 bases and J by 0 bases, with 16 bases between the two germline ends. This CDR3 is built from 16 residues. Per the germline V gene, CDR1 is SGHKS and CDR2 is YYEKEE (reference sequence). The CDR3 loop reads CASSPEGHVANYGYTF. The CDR3, as DNA: TGTGCCAGCAGCCCCGAGGGTCATGTAGCTAACTATGGCTACACCTTC.

This chain links TRBV6-5 with TRBJ1-4; D is undetermined. Trimming removed 2 bases at V and 0 bases at J, with 7 bases between. Germline CDR1 and CDR2: MNHEY and SVGAGI. This CDR3 spans 15 amino acids. The CDR3 coding sequence is TGTGCCAGCAGTTACAGCGGAGCAACTAATGAAAAACTGTTTTTT. Amino acids: CASSYSGATNEKLFF.

This chain uses TRBV9 with TRBJ2-3; 7 bases are a match to TRBD2. V shed 3 bases, J shed 2 bases, and the junction held 9 bases outside the gene matches. The CDR3 covers 16 residues. Germline values: CDR1 SGDLS, CDR2 YYNGEE. CDR3 bases: TGTGCCAGCAGCGCTCAGACGAGCGGGGACACAGATACGCAGTATTTT. As protein: CASSAQTSGDTDTQYF.

This chain uses TRBV9 with TRBJ1-4; the D gene is possibly TRBD1 (6 bases). V lost 1 base to trimming and J lost 8 bases, with 15 bases between them. The germline V gene has CDR1 SGDLS and CDR2 YYNGEE. This CDR3 is 15 amino acids long. The CDR3 is CASSVRPGGAEKLFF. The CDR3 DNA sequence: TGTGCCAGCAGCGTAAGGCCCGGGGGGGCAGAAAAACTGTTTTTT.

V gene TRBV9 combines with J gene TRBJ1-3; 8 bases agree with TRBD1. Germline V CDR1 and CDR2: SGDLS, YYNGEE. This CDR3 spans 15 amino acids. V lost 0 bases to trimming and J lost 4 bases; unmatched junction nucleotides: 3. CDR3 protein: CASSVGQGFGNTIYF. The CDR3, as DNA: TGTGCCAGCAGCGTAGGACAGGGGTTCGGAAACACCATATATTTT.

The rearrangement joins TRBV11-2 to TRBJ1-5; no clear D gene. The CDR3 is 13 amino acids. Trimming left V 2 bases short and J 5 bases short, with 7 bases between. Germline CDR1 reads SGHAT; CDR2 reads FQNNGV. The CDR3 region is CASSLNRHQPQHF. The CDR3 DNA sequence: TGTGCCAGCAGCTTAAATCGTCATCAGCCCCAGCATTTT.

The rearrangement joins TRBV5-1 to TRBJ1-2; D call uncertain. This CDR3 region has 13 residues. V dropped 0 bases and J dropped 4 bases, with 7 bases sitting between them. Germline values: CDR1 SGHRS, CDR2 YFSETQ. As DNA, the CDR3 is TGCGCCAGCAGCTTGGACGGGAGCTATGGCTACACCTTC. Translated: CASSLDGSYGYTF.

J is TRBJ2-2 and V is TRBV9, with 7 bases lining up with TRBD1. The CDR3 sequence is 16 residues long. The V segment lost 0 bases and the J segment 3 bases; nucleotides outside the gene matches: 5. The germline gives CDR1 SGDLS, CDR2 YYNGEE. CDR3 sequence (DNA): TGTGCCAGCAGCGTAGACCCAACAGGGGACACCGGGGAGCTGTTTTTT. This translates into CASSVDPTGDTGELFF.

This rearrangement joins TRBV28 to TRBJ2-5, with TRBD1 matching 10 bases. The CDR3 is made up of 15 amino acids. Germline V gene sequence: CDR1 MDHEN, CDR2 SYDVKM. V lost 5 bases and J lost 2; bases outside the gene matches: 5. The CDR3 nucleotides read TGTGCCAGCAGTGCGGGACAGGGGATTCAAGAGACCCAGTACTTC. Translation gives CASSAGQGIQETQYF.